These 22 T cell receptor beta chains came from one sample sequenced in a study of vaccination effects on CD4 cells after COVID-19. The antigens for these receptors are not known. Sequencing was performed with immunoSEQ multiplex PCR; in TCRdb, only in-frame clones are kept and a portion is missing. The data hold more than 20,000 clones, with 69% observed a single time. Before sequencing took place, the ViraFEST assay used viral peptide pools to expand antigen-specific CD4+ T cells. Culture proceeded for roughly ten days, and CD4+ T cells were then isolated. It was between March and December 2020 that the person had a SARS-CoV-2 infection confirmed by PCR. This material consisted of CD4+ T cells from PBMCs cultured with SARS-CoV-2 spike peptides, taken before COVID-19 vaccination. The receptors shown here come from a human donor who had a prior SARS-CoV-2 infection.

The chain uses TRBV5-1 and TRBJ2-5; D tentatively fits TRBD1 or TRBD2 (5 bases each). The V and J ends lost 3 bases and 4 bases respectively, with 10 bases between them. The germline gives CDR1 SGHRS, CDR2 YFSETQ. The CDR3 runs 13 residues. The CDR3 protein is CASSWGSAETQYF. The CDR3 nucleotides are TGCGCCAGCAGCTGGGGGTCGGCAGAGACCCAGTACTTC. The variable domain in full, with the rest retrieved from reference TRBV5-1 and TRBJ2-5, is KAGVTQTPRYLIKTRGQQVTLSCSPISGHRSVSWYQQTPGQGLQFLFEYFSETQRNKGNFPGRFSGRQFSNSRSEMNVSTLELGDSALYLCASSWGSAETQYFGPGTRLLVL.

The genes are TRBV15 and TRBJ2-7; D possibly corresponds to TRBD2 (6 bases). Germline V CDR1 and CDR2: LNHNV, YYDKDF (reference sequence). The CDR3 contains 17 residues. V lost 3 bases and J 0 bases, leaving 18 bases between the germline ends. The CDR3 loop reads CATSSASGWGPSYEQYF. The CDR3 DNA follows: TGTGCCACCAGCAGCGCAAGCGGGTGGGGTCCCTCCTACGAGCAGTACTTC.

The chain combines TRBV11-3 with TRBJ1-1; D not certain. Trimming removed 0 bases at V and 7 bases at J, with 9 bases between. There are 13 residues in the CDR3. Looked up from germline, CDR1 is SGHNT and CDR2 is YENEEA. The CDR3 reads CASSLDTEFEAFF. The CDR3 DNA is TGTGCCAGCAGCTTAGATACCGAGTTTGAAGCTTTCTTT.

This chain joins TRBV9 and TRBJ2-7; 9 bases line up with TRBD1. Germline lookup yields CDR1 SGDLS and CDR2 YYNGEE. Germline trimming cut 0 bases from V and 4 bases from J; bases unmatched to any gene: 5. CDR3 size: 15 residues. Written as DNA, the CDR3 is TGTGCCAGCAGCGTAGGAATGACAGGGGGTTACGAGCAGTACTTC. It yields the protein CASSVGMTGGYEQYF. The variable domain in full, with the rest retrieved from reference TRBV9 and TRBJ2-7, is DSGVTQTPKHLITATGQRVTLRCSPRSGDLSVYWYQQSLDQGLQFLIQYYNGEERAKGNILERFSAQQFPDLHSELNLSSLELGDSALYFCASSVGMTGGYEQYFGPGTRLTVT.

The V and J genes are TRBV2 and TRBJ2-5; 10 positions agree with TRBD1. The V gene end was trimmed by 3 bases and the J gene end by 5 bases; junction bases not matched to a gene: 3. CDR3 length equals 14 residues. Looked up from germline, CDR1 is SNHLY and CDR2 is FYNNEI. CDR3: CASSDRGQGETQYF. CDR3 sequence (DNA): TGTGCCAGCAGTGACAGGGGACAGGGGGAGACCCAGTACTTC.

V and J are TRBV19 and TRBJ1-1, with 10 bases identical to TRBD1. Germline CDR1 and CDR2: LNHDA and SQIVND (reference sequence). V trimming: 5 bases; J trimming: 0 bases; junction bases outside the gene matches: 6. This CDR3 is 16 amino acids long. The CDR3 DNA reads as TGTGCCAGTAGTTCGACAGGGGGCTTTGTGAACACTGAAGCTTTCTTT. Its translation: CASSSTGGFVNTEAFF.

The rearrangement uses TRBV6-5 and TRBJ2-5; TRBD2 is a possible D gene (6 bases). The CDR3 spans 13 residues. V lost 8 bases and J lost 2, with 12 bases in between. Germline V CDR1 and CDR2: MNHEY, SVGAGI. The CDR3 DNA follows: TGTGCCAGCGGGACTGACCTGCAAGAGACCCAGTACTTC. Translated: CASGTDLQETQYF.

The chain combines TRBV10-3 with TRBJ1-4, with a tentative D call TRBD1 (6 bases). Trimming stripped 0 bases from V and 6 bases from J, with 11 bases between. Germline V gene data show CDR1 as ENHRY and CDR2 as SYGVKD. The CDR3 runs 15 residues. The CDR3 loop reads CAISESRAGDEKLFF. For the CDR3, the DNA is TGTGCCATCAGTGAGTCGAGGGCAGGGGATGAAAAACTGTTTTTT.

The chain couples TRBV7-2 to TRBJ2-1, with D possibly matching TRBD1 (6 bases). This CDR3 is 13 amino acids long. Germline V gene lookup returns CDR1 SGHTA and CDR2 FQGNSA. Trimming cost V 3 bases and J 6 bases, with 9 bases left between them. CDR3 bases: TGTGCCAGCAGCTTCGTACAGGGCAATGAGCAGTTCTTC. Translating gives CASSFVQGNEQFF.

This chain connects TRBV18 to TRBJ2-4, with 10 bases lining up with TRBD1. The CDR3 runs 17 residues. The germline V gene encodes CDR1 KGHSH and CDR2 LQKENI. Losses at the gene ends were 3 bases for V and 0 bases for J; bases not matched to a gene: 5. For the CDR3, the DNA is TGTGCCAGCTCACCTAGGACAGGGGGTTTAGCCAAAAACATTCAGTACTTC. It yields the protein CASSPRTGGLAKNIQYF.

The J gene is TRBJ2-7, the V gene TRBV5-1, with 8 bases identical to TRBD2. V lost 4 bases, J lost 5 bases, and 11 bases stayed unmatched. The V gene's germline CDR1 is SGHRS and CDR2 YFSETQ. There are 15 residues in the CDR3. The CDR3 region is CASSPPSGSYHEQYF. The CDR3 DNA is TGCGCCAGCAGCCCACCAAGCGGGAGCTACCACGAGCAGTACTTC.

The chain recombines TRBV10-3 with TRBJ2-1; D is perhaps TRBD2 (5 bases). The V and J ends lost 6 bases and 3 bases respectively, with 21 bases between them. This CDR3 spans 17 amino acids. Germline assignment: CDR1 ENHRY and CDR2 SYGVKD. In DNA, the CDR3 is TGTGCCATCAGGATTCACGAAGAGGGCGCAAACTACAATGAGCAGTTCTTC. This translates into CAIRIHEEGANYNEQFF.

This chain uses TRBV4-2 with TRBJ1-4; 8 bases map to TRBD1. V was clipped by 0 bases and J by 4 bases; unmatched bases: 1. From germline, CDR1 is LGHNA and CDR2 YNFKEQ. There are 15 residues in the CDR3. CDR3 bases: TGTGCCAGCAGCCAAGACGGACAGGGTAATGAAAAACTGTTTTTT. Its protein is CASSQDGQGNEKLFF.

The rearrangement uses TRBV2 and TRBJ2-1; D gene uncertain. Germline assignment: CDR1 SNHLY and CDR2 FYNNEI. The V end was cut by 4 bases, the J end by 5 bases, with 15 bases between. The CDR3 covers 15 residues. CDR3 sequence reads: CASSGGSGFDNEQFF. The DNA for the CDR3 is TGTGCCAGCAGTGGCGGTTCCGGGTTCGACAATGAGCAGTTCTTC.

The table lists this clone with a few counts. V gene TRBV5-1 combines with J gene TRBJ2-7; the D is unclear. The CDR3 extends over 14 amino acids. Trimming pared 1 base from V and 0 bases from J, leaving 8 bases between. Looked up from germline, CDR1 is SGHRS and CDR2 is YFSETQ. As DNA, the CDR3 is TGCGCCAGCAGCTTGTTCACGGACTCCTACGAGCAGTACTTC. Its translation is CASSLFTDSYEQYF.

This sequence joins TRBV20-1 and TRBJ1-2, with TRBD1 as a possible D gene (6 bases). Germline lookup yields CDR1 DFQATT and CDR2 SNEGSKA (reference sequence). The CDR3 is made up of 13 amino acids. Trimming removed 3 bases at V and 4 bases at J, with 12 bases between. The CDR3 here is CSASAGDLYGYTF. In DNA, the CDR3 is TGCAGTGCTAGTGCAGGGGACCTCTATGGCTACACCTTC.

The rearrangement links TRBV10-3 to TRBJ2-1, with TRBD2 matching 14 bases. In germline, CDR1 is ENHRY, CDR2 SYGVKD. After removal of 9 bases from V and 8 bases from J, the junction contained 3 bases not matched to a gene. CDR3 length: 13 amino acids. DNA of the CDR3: TGTGCCATTGGGACTAGCGGGGGTCATGAGCAGTTCTTC. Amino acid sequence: CAIGTSGGHEQFF.

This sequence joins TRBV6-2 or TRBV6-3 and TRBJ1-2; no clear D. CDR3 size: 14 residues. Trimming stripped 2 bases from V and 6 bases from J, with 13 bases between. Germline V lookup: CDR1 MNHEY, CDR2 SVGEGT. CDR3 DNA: TGTGCCAGCAGTTACAGGGATACAGCAGATGGCTACACCTTC. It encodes CASSYRDTADGYTF.

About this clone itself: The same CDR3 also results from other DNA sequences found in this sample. The CDR3 bases are TGTGCCAGCAGCTTAACAGGGGCAAATTTATACAATGAGCAGTTCTTC. Amino acids: CASSLTGANLYNEQFF. V gene TRBV5-6 combines with J gene TRBJ2-1, with 7 nucleotides matching TRBD1. The length of the CDR3 is 16 residues. Germline CDR1 SGHDT, CDR2 YYEEEE. V dropped 2 bases and J dropped 4; count of bases not matched to a gene: 9.

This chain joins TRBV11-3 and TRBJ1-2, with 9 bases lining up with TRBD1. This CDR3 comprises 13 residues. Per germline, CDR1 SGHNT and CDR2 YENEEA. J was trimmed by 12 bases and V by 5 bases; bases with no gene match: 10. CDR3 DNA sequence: TGTGCCAGCAGCCAGACGCCGGGACAGGGTAACACCTTC. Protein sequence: CASSQTPGQGNTF.

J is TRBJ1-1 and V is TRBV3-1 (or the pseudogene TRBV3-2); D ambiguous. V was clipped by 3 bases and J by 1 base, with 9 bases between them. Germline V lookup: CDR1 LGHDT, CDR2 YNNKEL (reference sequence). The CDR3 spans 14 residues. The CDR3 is CASSQEASNTEAFF. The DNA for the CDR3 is TGTGCCAGCAGCCAGGAGGCCTCGAACACTGAAGCTTTCTTT.

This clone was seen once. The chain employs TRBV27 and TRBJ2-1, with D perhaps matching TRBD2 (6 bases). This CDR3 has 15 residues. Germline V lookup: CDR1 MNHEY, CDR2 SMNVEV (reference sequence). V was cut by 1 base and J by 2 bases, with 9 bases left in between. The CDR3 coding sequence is TGTGCCAGCAGTTTATGGGGGAGGCCCTACAATGAGCAGTTCTTC. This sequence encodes CASSLWGRPYNEQFF.